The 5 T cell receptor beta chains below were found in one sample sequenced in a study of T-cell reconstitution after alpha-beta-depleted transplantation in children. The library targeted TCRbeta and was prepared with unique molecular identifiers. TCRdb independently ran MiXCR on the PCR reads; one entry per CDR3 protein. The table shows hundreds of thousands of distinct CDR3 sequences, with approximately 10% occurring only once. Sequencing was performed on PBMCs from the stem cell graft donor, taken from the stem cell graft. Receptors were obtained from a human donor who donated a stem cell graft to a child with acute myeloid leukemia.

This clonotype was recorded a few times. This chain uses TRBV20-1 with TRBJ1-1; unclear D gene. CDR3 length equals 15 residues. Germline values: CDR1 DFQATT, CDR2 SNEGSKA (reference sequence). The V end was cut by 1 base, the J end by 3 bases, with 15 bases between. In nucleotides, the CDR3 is TGCAGTGCTAGAGTCTTTCAAGCAAAATACACTGAAGCTTTCTTT. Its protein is CSARVFQAKYTEAFF.

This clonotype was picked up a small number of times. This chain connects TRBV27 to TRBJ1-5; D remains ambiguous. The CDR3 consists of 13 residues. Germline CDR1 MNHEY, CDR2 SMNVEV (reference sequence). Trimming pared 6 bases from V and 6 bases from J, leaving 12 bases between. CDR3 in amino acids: CASRGSPSQPQHF. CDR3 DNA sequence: TGTGCCAGCAGGGGGTCGCCAAGTCAGCCCCAGCATTTT.

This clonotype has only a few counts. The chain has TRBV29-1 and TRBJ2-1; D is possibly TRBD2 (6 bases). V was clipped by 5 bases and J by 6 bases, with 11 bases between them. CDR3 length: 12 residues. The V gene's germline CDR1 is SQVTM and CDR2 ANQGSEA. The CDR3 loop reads CSVSPTSNEQFF. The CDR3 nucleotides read TGCAGCGTTTCCCCGACTAGCAATGAGCAGTTCTTC.

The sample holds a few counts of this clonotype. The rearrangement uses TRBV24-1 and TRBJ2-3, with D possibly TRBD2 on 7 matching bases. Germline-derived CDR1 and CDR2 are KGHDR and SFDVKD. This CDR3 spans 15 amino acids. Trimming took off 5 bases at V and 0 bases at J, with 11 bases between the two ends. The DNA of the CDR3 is TGTGCCACCAGTGGTGGCGGGGGCAGCACAGATACGCAGTATTTT. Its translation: CATSGGGGSTDTQYF.

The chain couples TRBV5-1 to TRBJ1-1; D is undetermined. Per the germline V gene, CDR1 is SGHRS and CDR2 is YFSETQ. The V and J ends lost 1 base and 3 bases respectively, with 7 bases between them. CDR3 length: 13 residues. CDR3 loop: CASSLWADTEAFF. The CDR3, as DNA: TGCGCCAGCAGCTTGTGGGCGGACACTGAAGCTTTCTTT.